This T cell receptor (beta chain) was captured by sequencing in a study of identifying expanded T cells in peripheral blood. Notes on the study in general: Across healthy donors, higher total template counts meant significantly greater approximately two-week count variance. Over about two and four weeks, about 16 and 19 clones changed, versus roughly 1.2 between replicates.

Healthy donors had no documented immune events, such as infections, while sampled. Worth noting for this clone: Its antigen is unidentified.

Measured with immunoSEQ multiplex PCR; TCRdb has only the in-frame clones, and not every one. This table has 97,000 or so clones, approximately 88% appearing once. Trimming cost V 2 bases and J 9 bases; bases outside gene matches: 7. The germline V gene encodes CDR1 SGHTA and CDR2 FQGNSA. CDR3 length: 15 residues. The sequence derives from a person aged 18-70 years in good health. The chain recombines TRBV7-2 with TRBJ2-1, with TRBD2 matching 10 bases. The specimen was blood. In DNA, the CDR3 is TGTGCCAGCAGCTTATTGGGGACTAGCGCAGGTGAGCAGTTCTTC. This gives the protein CASSLLGTSAGEQFF.